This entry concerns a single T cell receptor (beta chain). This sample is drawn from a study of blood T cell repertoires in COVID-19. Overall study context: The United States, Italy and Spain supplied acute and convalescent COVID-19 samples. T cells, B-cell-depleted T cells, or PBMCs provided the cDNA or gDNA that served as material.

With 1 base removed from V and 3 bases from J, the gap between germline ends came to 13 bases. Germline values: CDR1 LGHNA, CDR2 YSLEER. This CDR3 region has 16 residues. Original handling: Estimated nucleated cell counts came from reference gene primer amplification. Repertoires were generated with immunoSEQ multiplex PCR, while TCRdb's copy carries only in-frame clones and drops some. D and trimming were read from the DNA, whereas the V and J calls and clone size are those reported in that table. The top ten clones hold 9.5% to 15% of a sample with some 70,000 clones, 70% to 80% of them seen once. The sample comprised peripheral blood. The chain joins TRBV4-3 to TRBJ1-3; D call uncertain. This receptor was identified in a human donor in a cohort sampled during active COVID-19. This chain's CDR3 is CASSQVPSGSGNTIYF. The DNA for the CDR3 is TGCGCCAGCAGCCAAGTTCCTTCGGGGAGTGGAAACACCATATATTTT.